What follows are 12 T cell receptor beta chains derived from one specimen sequenced in a study of blood T cell repertoires in COVID-19 (dated by TCRdb to the early 2020s). The library was built by means of the immunoSEQ multiplex PCR assay. As stored in TCRdb, this immuneACCESS dataset retains in-frame rearrangements with V and J assigned. A fraction of the clones does not appear; measured against another copy, unresolved V genes explain less than half of the discrepancy, and the remainder lacks a known reason. The sample table contains over 150,000 clones; only one count was recorded for approximately 88% of them. The ten largest clones take up approximately 3% of the sample. Sequencing was done on a sample of PBMCs or T cells enriched from blood (not recorded which). These TCRs come from a young woman who had recovered from COVID-19.

The CDR3 nucleotides are TGCAGCGTTGGTATTCCGGCAGGGCTCTCCTACGAGCAGTACGTC. It specifies CSVGIPAGLSYEQYV. This chain uses TRBV29-1 with TRBJ2-7; D might be TRBD1 (5 bases). Trimming removed 4 bases at V and 0 bases at J, with 16 bases between. CDR1 and CDR2 (germline): SQVTM, ANQGSEA. The CDR3 is made up of 15 amino acids.

The chain has TRBV2 and TRBJ2-1, with D possibly TRBD2 on 5 matching bases. This CDR3 has 13 amino acids. CDR1 is SNHLY, CDR2 FYNNEI, per germline. V lost 4 bases and J lost 9, with 13 bases in between. The CDR3 region is CASSGASFGEQFF. The CDR3 bases are TGTGCCAGCAGTGGGGCTAGCTTCGGTGAGCAGTTCTTC.

The CDR3 DNA reads TGTGCCAGCAGCAAACACCCGGGTCTTAACGAGCAGTACTTC. As protein: CASSKHPGLNEQYF. The chain employs TRBV21-1 and TRBJ2-7; the D segment call TRBD2 is taken from the table without a DNA check. TRBV21-1 is noted as a pseudogene. CDR3 length: 14 residues.

The chain combines TRBV4-2 with TRBJ2-5; TRBD2 matches at 7 bases. CDR1 and CDR2 from the germline V gene are LGHNA and YNFKEQ. The CDR3 is made up of 19 amino acids. Germline trimming cut 0 bases from V and 4 bases from J; bases unmatched to any gene: 17. CDR3 loop: CASSQEFRNGGTGRETQYF. CDR3 nucleotide sequence: TGTGCCAGCAGCCAAGAATTTCGTAACGGGGGGACCGGCAGAGAGACCCAGTACTTC.

This chain joins TRBV29-1 and TRBJ1-1, with D hard to call. Germline V gives CDR1 SQVTM, CDR2 ANQGSEA. The CDR3 has 13 residues. V was pared by 8 bases and J by 4 bases, with 17 bases between. The DNA for the CDR3 is TGCAGCCACGGAGGAGGCTTGGGCACTGAAGCTTTCTTT. Its translation: CSHGGGLGTEAFF.

This clone was seen just once. The rearrangement links TRBV19 to TRBJ2-4, with 12 bases that match TRBD2. CDR3 length: 16 amino acids. Trimming took 4 bases from V and 0 from J; bases not matched to a gene: 1. Looked up from germline, CDR1 is LNHDA and CDR2 is SQIVND (reference sequence). The CDR3: CASSTSGGAAKNIQYF. In nucleotides, the CDR3 is TGTGCCAGTAGTACTAGCGGGGGGGCAGCCAAAAACATTCAGTACTTC.

This rearrangement joins TRBV7-2 to TRBJ1-4; TRBD1 is a possible D gene (6 bases). The CDR3 covers 17 residues. V lost 3 bases, J lost 3 bases, and 17 bases lay in between. Germline CDR1 and CDR2: SGHTA and FQGNSA. CDR3: CASSLRTWTAPNEKLFF. As DNA, the CDR3 is TGTGCCAGCAGCTTGAGAACCTGGACAGCACCTAATGAAAAACTGTTTTTT.

This clone has only one observation. The rearrangement uses TRBV28 and TRBJ1-5; 7 bases are shared with TRBD1. Germline V lookup: CDR1 MDHEN, CDR2 SYDVKM. The trim removed 3 bases at V and 0 bases at J, leaving 2 bases unmatched. There are 15 residues in the CDR3. The CDR3 is CASSFRGNSNQPQHF. CDR3 coding DNA: TGTGCCAGCAGTTTCAGGGGGAATAGCAATCAGCCCCAGCATTTT.

The table lists this clone with a few counts. The V gene is TRBV5-1, the J gene TRBJ1-1, with TRBD1 identical over 11 bases. This CDR3 has 15 amino acids. In germline, CDR1 is SGHRS, CDR2 YFSETQ. The ends lost 4 bases at V and 1 base at J; junction bases unmatched: 3. The CDR3 loop is CASSAGTGGNTEAFF. DNA for the CDR3: TGCGCCAGCAGCGCCGGGACAGGGGGGAACACTGAAGCTTTCTTT.

The rearrangement joins TRBV25-1 to TRBJ2-7; unclear D gene. The ends were cut back, 2 bases at V and 7 bases at J, with 6 bases in the middle. CDR1 MGHDK and CDR2 SYGVNS come from the germline V gene. The length of the CDR3 is 11 residues. The DNA of the CDR3 is TGTGCCAGCAGTGAAGACTGGGAGCAGTACTTC. It translates to CASSEDWEQYF.

The chain has TRBV19 and TRBJ1-1, with D hard to call. The CDR3 sequence is 12 residues long. Trimming took 7 bases from V and 4 from J, leaving 10 bases between them. CDR1 and CDR2 (germline): LNHDA, SQIVND (reference sequence). DNA of the CDR3: TGTGCCAGTACGTGGAGAGGCACTGAAGCTTTCTTT. This codes for CASTWRGTEAFF.

This clone came up once. The CDR3 loop is CASSPLLGEGEQFF. The CDR3 bases are TGTGCCAGCTCACCATTACTAGGGGAGGGTGAGCAGTTCTTC. The rearrangement uses TRBV18 and TRBJ2-1, with TRBD2 matching 7 bases. This CDR3 spans 14 amino acids. Looked up from germline, CDR1 is KGHSH and CDR2 is LQKENI. V dropped 2 bases and J dropped 9; count of bases not matched to a gene: 7.